The 22 T cell receptor beta chains below all came from one sample that was sequenced in a study of lymphopenia after photon versus proton radiotherapy. Assay used: immunoSEQ multiplex PCR; TCRdb lists only in-frame clones, some missing. The sample records about 24,000 clones, 84% being singletons. The source material was peripheral blood, sampled from a patient treated with photon-based radiotherapy. These receptors originate from a man aged 40-50 years with gastric cancer.

This chain connects TRBV27 to TRBJ1-2; D gene unclear. This CDR3 is 13 amino acids long. Per the germline V gene, CDR1 is MNHEY and CDR2 is SMNVEV (reference sequence). Trimming removed 2 bases at V and 2 bases at J, with 6 bases between. CDR3 nucleotide sequence: TGTGCCAGCAGTTTACGGGAGAACTATGGCTACACCTTC. Translation: CASSLRENYGYTF.

This clone has only a few counts. The chain couples TRBV4-2 to TRBJ1-2; tentatively, D is TRBD1 (5 bases). The germline gives CDR1 LGHNA, CDR2 YNFKEQ. The CDR3 spans 12 residues. V dropped 0 bases and J dropped 14 bases, with 13 bases sitting between them. CDR3 DNA: TGTGCCAGCAGCCAAGATCTGGCAGGGTGGACCTTC. Protein: CASSQDLAGWTF.

This CDR3 reads CAISEPGETQYF. The CDR3 nucleotides are TGTGCCATCAGTGAGCCGGGGGAGACCCAGTACTTC. V usage is TRBV10-3 and J usage is TRBJ2-5; possibly TRBD2 for D (5 bases). Between the trimmed V and J ends, which lost 2 bases and 5 bases, there was a span of 6 bases. The CDR3 runs to 12 residues. Germline CDR1 and CDR2: ENHRY and SYGVKD.

The chain has TRBV10-3 and TRBJ1-5; no firm D call. Trimming cost V 2 bases and J 1 base, with 9 bases left between them. Germline lookup yields CDR1 ENHRY and CDR2 SYGVKD. CDR3 length: 15 residues. CDR3 coding DNA: TGTGCCATCAGTGAGGAGGGAGCAAGCAATCAGCCCCAGCATTTT. It specifies CAISEEGASNQPQHF.

V usage is TRBV19 and J usage is TRBJ2-5; TRBD2 might be the D (5 bases). The CDR3 extends over 13 amino acids. Germline CDR1 is LNHDA and CDR2 is SQIVND (reference sequence). V shed 6 bases and J shed 5 bases, with 13 bases lying between them. The CDR3 region is CASRAPSSETQYF. For the CDR3, the DNA is TGTGCCAGTAGGGCCCCTAGCTCGGAGACCCAGTACTTC.

V gene TRBV7-2 combines with J gene TRBJ2-7; the match to TRBD1 covers 9 bases. Germline trimming cut 5 bases from V and 2 bases from J; bases unmatched to any gene: 7. From germline, CDR1 is SGHTA and CDR2 FQGNSA. This CDR3 has 15 residues. CDR3 nucleotides: TGTGCCAGCAGCCCCGGGACAGGGATAACCTACGAGCAGTACTTC. Its translation: CASSPGTGITYEQYF.

This chain joins TRBV7-9 and TRBJ2-7; D is unclear. V was shortened by 6 bases and J by 3 bases, with 12 bases between the two germline ends. This CDR3 is built from 13 residues. Germline loops: CDR1 SEHNR, CDR2 FQNEAQ (reference sequence). Here the CDR3 DNA reads TGTGCCAGCAGTCACAGTCAACTCTACGAGCAGTACTTC. Translation: CASSHSQLYEQYF.

The chain has TRBV2 and TRBJ2-6; TRBD1 matches 8 bases. The CDR3 runs 18 residues. With 4 bases clipped from V and 0 bases from J, the junction kept 8 bases outside the gene matches. Germline CDR1 reads SNHLY; CDR2 reads FYNNEI. The CDR3: CASSGPGQAFSGANVLTF. The CDR3 nucleotides read TGTGCCAGCAGTGGACCGGGACAGGCATTCTCTGGGGCCAACGTCCTGACTTTC.

The V gene is TRBV6-5, the J gene TRBJ2-2; a weak D match, TRBD2 (6 bases). The CDR3 totals 12 residues. The ends were cut back, 11 bases at V and 5 bases at J, with 12 bases in the middle. Germline CDR1 and CDR2: MNHEY and SVGAGI. CDR3 residues: CAAEGTTGELFF. CDR3 nucleotide sequence: TGTGCCGCGGAGGGGACGACCGGGGAGCTGTTTTTT.

About this clone itself: An end of the junction differs from the germline gene, which may be a read error. The chain recombines TRBV7-7 with TRBJ2-5; the D is unclear. The CDR3 loop spans 13 amino acids. Germline V gene data show CDR1 as SSHAT and CDR2 as FNYEAQ (reference sequence). In DNA form, the CDR3 reads TGTGCTAGCAGCCCTCAACCTCAAGAGACCCAGTACTTC. Amino acids: CASSPQPQETQYF.

The J gene is TRBJ1-4, the V gene TRBV5-8, with 7 bases aligning to TRBD1. This CDR3 comprises 14 residues. J was trimmed by 4 bases and V by 5 bases; bases with no gene match: 5. Germline V gives CDR1 SGHTS, CDR2 YDEGEE. This CDR3 reads CASSPDRLNEKLFF. CDR3 nucleotide sequence: TGTGCCAGCAGTCCGGACAGGCTTAATGAAAAACTGTTTTTT.

This chain connects TRBV15 to TRBJ2-1; D might be TRBD2 (5 bases). The CDR3 runs to 12 residues. V lost 5 bases and J 9 bases, leaving 11 bases between the germline ends. Germline CDR1 LNHNV, CDR2 YYDKDF (reference sequence). The CDR3 DNA follows: TGTGCCACCAGCCCCTCTCGGGGTGAGCAGTTCTTC. Encoded protein: CATSPSRGEQFF.

The V gene is TRBV7-3, the J gene TRBJ1-1; TRBD1 matches 7 bases. The trim removed 5 bases at V and 10 bases at J, leaving 10 bases unmatched. The length of the CDR3 is 13 residues. Germline assignment: CDR1 SGHTA and CDR2 FQGTGA. This CDR3 reads CASSPNSGQVAFF. The CDR3 DNA reads TGTGCCAGCAGCCCAAACTCTGGACAGGTAGCTTTCTTT.

This clone has more than one count but fewer than ten. The gene calls are TRBV19 and TRBJ2-7; D unresolved. CDR1 and CDR2 from the germline V gene are LNHDA and SQIVND (reference sequence). Trimming pared 4 bases from V and 2 bases from J, leaving 12 bases between. This CDR3 is built from 14 residues. The CDR3 loop reads CASSTRYPTYEQYF. CDR3 coding DNA: TGTGCCAGTAGTACCCGATATCCGACCTACGAGCAGTACTTC.

The chain links TRBV11-2 to TRBJ2-3; 7 bases line up with TRBD2. V dropped 5 bases and J dropped 2; count of bases not matched to a gene: 10. The V gene's germline CDR1 is SGHAT and CDR2 FQNNGV. The CDR3 consists of 16 residues. The CDR3 region is CASSSHGLEYTDTQYF. The CDR3 DNA is TGTGCCAGCAGCAGCCACGGACTAGAGTACACAGATACGCAGTATTTT.

The genes are TRBV18 and TRBJ2-7, with D tentatively TRBD1 (6 bases). Germline loops: CDR1 KGHSH, CDR2 LQKENI. Between the trimmed V and J ends, which lost 0 bases and 3 bases, there was a span of 9 bases. The CDR3 runs 14 residues. The CDR3 loop reads CASSPPGTNYEQYF. DNA of the CDR3: TGTGCCAGCTCACCACCTGGGACAAACTACGAGCAGTACTTC.

This clone was found once. The chain carries TRBV19 and TRBJ1-5, with no clear D. V lost 1 base and J lost 4, with 11 bases in between. CDR1 LNHDA and CDR2 SQIVND come from the germline V gene (reference sequence). The CDR3 spans 15 residues. CDR3 nucleotides: TGTGCCAGTAGTATAGTCGGCAGATTAAATCAGCCCCAGCATTTT. Its protein product is CASSIVGRLNQPQHF.

The rearrangement joins TRBV6-1 to TRBJ2-4; D might be TRBD1 or TRBD2, each matching 5 bases. V lost 2 bases to trimming and J lost 2 bases, with 13 bases between them. Germline CDR1 and CDR2: MNHNS and SASEGT. This CDR3 has 16 residues. The CDR3 sequence is CASSETPGRTKNIQYF. The CDR3 nucleotides read TGTGCCAGCAGTGAAACGCCGGGACGGACCAAAAACATTCAGTACTTC.

The chain combines TRBV6-5 with TRBJ1-5, with 7 positions matching TRBD1. CDR1 is MNHEY, CDR2 SVGAGI, per germline. V lost 4 bases, J lost 4 bases, and 4 bases stayed unmatched. This CDR3 spans 14 amino acids. CDR3 loop: CASSSTGPNQPQHF. For the CDR3, the DNA is TGTGCCAGCAGTTCGACAGGGCCTAATCAGCCCCAGCATTTT.

The rearrangement joins TRBV5-1 to TRBJ2-3, with D perhaps matching TRBD2 (5 bases). Trimming cost V 0 bases and J 1 base, with 15 bases left between them. Germline CDR1 and CDR2: SGHRS and YFSETQ. The CDR3 length is 17 residues. In nucleotides, the CDR3 is TGCGCCAGCAGCTTGGCCGTCGGTAGCGCTCGCACAGATACGCAGTATTTT. Translated, it gives CASSLAVGSARTDTQYF. Variable domain in full (rest from reference TRBV5-1 and TRBJ2-3): KAGVTQTPRYLIKTRGQQVTLSCSPISGHRSVSWYQQTPGQGLQFLFEYFSETQRNKGNFPGRFSGRQFSNSRSEMNVSTLELGDSALYLCASSLAVGSARTDTQYFGPGTRLTVL.

This sequence joins TRBV18 and TRBJ1-1; no clear D. The V gene lost 1 base and the J gene lost 1 base, with 7 bases spanning the gap. The V gene's germline CDR1 is KGHSH and CDR2 LQKENI. The CDR3 runs 14 residues. The CDR3 loop reads CASSPRVGNTEAFF. The CDR3 DNA reads TGTGCCAGCTCACCACGAGTCGGGAACACTGAAGCTTTCTTT. The whole variable domain, filled in from reference TRBV18 and TRBJ1-1, reads NAGVMQNPRHLVRRRGQEARLRCSPMKGHSHVYWYRQLPEEGLKFMVYLQKENIIDESGMPKERFSAEFPKEGPSILRIQQVVRGDSAAYFCASSPRVGNTEAFFGQGTRLTVV.

This clone has a handful of counts. The chain links TRBV7-8 to TRBJ1-3; D remains ambiguous. Germline-derived CDR1 and CDR2 are SGHVS and FQNEAQ. CDR3 length: 15 residues. V shed 3 bases and J shed 0 bases, with 9 bases lying between them. The CDR3 is CASSFERSSGNTIYF. The CDR3 DNA reads TGTGCCAGCAGCTTCGAGAGGTCCTCTGGAAACACCATATATTTT.